Sequencing of this TCR beta chain was carried out in a study of blood T cell repertoires in COVID-19. The ends lost 4 bases at V and 3 bases at J; junction bases unmatched: 8. The CDR3 contains 16 residues. Germline V CDR1 and CDR2: MGHRA, YSYEKL. TCRdb keeps only in-frame clones here, not all; method: immunoSEQ multiplex PCR. The profile shows more than 150,000 clones, approximately 83% of them singletons. Input material: PBMCs or T cells enriched from blood (not recorded which). The clonotype comes from a woman in her sixties or seventies who had recovered from COVID-19. This rearrangement joins TRBV4-1 to TRBJ1-2; the match to TRBD1 covers 10 bases. The CDR3: CASSLMGTGEYYGYTF. The DNA for the CDR3 is TGCGCCAGCAGCCTTATGGGGACAGGGGAGTACTATGGCTACACCTTC.